Shown below are 13 T cell receptor beta chains from a single sample sequenced in a study of cytomegalovirus exposure and HLA in healthy donors. It was with 60 Vbeta and 13 Jbeta primers that the PCR ran. Libraries were prepared by immunoSEQ multiplex PCR; TCRdb keeps only in-frame clonotypes and omits some of them. The data hold 200,000 to 250,000 clones, with under 80% observed a single time. Sequencing used PBMCs. Receptor source: a girl between 2 and 10 years old in good health and CMV-seronegative.

The genes are TRBV27 and TRBJ1-1; D might be TRBD1 (5 bases). V lost 6 bases and J lost 10, with 15 bases in between. CDR1 and CDR2 (germline): MNHEY, SMNVEV (reference sequence). The CDR3 consists of 12 residues. The CDR3 DNA sequence: TGTGCCAGCAGGAACCGGGGGACGCTAGCTTTCTTT. Translation gives CASRNRGTLAFF.

The rearrangement links TRBV5-6 to TRBJ1-1; the D is unclear. This CDR3 has 12 residues. Germline values: CDR1 SGHDT, CDR2 YYEEEE. Trimming pared 4 bases from V and 4 bases from J, leaving 8 bases between. In DNA, the CDR3 is TGTGCCAGCAGCACGGACTTCACTGAAGCTTTCTTT. Amino acid sequence: CASSTDFTEAFF.

This clone was seen more than once but under ten times. This chain uses TRBV10-3 with TRBJ1-5; tentative D call: TRBD1 (6 bases). The length of the CDR3 is 14 residues. Germline CDR1 is ENHRY and CDR2 is SYGVKD. Trimming took off 3 bases at V and 4 bases at J, with 10 bases between the two ends. CDR3 region: CAISERDINQPQHF. DNA of the CDR3: TGTGCCATCAGTGAAAGGGACATTAATCAGCCCCAGCATTTT.

The chain joins TRBV11-1 to TRBJ2-2; a weak D match, TRBD2 (5 bases). Germline lookup yields CDR1 SGHAT and CDR2 FQDESV (reference sequence). Trimming removed 1 base at V and 5 bases at J, with 11 bases between. This CDR3 comprises 15 residues. The CDR3: CASSLGGQATGELFF. CDR3 DNA sequence: TGTGCCAGCAGCTTAGGAGGGCAGGCAACCGGGGAGCTGTTTTTT.

The J gene is TRBJ2-1, the V gene TRBV7-9; D not resolved. V shed 7 bases and J shed 9 bases, with 10 bases lying between them. The germline V gene has CDR1 SEHNR and CDR2 FQNEAQ (reference sequence). The CDR3 is 11 residues long. CDR3 region: CASTPLSEQFF. The DNA of the CDR3 is TGTGCCAGCACCCCCTTGAGTGAGCAGTTCTTC.

The rearrangement joins TRBV27 to TRBJ1-1; unclear D gene. Trimming removed 5 bases from V and 11 bases from J, with 15 bases in between. This CDR3 comprises 12 residues. Per germline, CDR1 MNHEY and CDR2 SMNVEV (reference sequence). CDR3 loop: CASSPLAGGAFF. In DNA, the CDR3 is TGTGCCAGCAGTCCCTTGGCTGGAGGCGCTTTCTTT.

V gene TRBV14 combines with J gene TRBJ2-3; TRBD2 agrees at 11 bases. Germline V gives CDR1 SGHDN, CDR2 FVKESK. The CDR3 is made up of 16 amino acids. Trimming cost V 5 bases and J 4 bases; bases outside gene matches: 8. CDR3 in amino acids: CASSSILAGAPDTQYF. The CDR3 DNA sequence: TGTGCCAGCAGCTCGATACTAGCGGGAGCGCCAGATACGCAGTATTTT.

The chain carries TRBV7-9 and TRBJ1-2; the match to TRBD1 covers 12 bases. The CDR3 has 17 amino acids. Germline V gene data show CDR1 as SEHNR and CDR2 as FQNEAQ (reference sequence). V dropped 5 bases and J dropped 3; count of bases not matched to a gene: 10. The CDR3 reads CASSLRGDRGLYYGYTF. The CDR3 nucleotides read TGTGCCAGCAGCCTCAGAGGGGACAGGGGGCTGTACTATGGCTACACCTTC.

Only one count was recorded for this clone. V and J are TRBV18 and TRBJ2-5, with D possibly TRBD2 on 6 matching bases. The CDR3 is made up of 15 amino acids. V was clipped by 6 bases and J by 3 bases, with 17 bases between them. Germline V gives CDR1 KGHSH, CDR2 LQKENI. CDR3 sequence: CASSPDAGRKETQYF. The CDR3 DNA reads TGTGCCAGCTCCCCCGACGCAGGGAGGAAAGAGACCCAGTACTTC. Full variable domain (remainder filled in from reference TRBV18 and TRBJ2-5): NAGVMQNPRHLVRRRGQEARLRCSPMKGHSHVYWYRQLPEEGLKFMVYLQKENIIDESGMPKERFSAEFPKEGPSILRIQQVVRGDSAAYFCASSPDAGRKETQYFGPGTRLLVL.

This CDR3 is CACGGVGVGEQFF. As DNA, the CDR3 is TGTGCCTGCGGGGGGGTGGGGGTGGGTGAGCAGTTCTTC. The gene calls are TRBV30 and TRBJ2-1, with 8 bases that match TRBD2. Germline V CDR1 and CDR2: GTSNPN, SVGIG (reference sequence). V gave up 6 bases and J gave up 9 bases; unmatched junction bases: 10. The CDR3 spans 13 residues.

The chain links TRBV5-1 to TRBJ2-7; 10 bases line up with TRBD1. CDR1 is SGHRS, CDR2 YFSETQ, per germline. This CDR3 is built from 14 residues. J gave up 5 bases and V 3 bases, and 5 bases lay outside the gene matches. This CDR3 reads CASSYLGQGDEQYF. CDR3 nucleotides: TGCGCCAGCAGCTACCTCGGACAGGGGGACGAGCAGTACTTC. Filled out from reference TRBV5-1 and TRBJ2-7, the complete variable domain reads KAGVTQTPRYLIKTRGQQVTLSCSPISGHRSVSWYQQTPGQGLQFLFEYFSETQRNKGNFPGRFSGRQFSNSRSEMNVSTLELGDSALYLCASSYLGQGDEQYFGPGTRLTVT.

The chain combines TRBV7-9 with TRBJ1-1; D not resolved. CDR1 and CDR2 from the germline V gene are SEHNR and FQNEAQ (reference sequence). This CDR3 contains 15 residues. Trimming took off 5 bases at V and 4 bases at J, with 17 bases between the two ends. CDR3 region: CASSPRGRWGTEAFF. The CDR3 DNA reads as TGTGCCAGCAGCCCAAGAGGGCGTTGGGGCACTGAAGCTTTCTTT.

This clone was picked up one time. J is TRBJ1-2 and V is TRBV27; a weak D match, TRBD1 (6 bases). This CDR3 region has 15 residues. Germline-derived CDR1 and CDR2 are MNHEY and SMNVEV (reference sequence). Deletions cut 5 bases from V and 2 bases from J, with 15 bases between. The CDR3: CASSPLLQGNYGYTF. CDR3 DNA: TGTGCCAGCAGTCCCCTTTTGCAGGGGAACTATGGCTACACCTTC.